This section outlines one T cell receptor (beta chain) sequence together with its context. Its target is not known. The data were taken from a study of metastatic and nonmetastatic thyroid tumors. About the research overall: Repertoire comparison spanned blood and tumor or nodule tissue of malignant and benign thyroid patients. General study points: Malignant tumors reportedly showed significantly higher TCR beta diversity than benign nodules in both blood and tumor.

The entire patient cohort was treatment-naive prior to thyroid surgery. Original analysis: The study built a papillary thyroid cancer distant-metastasis classifier from CDR3 differences across clinicopathological groups. With MiXCR, TCRdb reprocessed the PCR reads. These V and J calls are TCRdb output, not the study's own analysis. The repertoire holds approximately 15,000 clones, with around 32% as singletons. Germline V CDR1 and CDR2: SGHNT, YENEEA. This CDR3 region has 15 residues. Unmatched junction bases numbered 11, after V lost 5 bases and J lost 5 bases. The clonotype comes from a male donor with papillary thyroid cancer or a benign thyroid nodule (not recorded which). Some clones in this sample may be carry-over from other donors' samples. V is TRBV11-3 and J is TRBJ2-7; TRBD1 agrees at 8 bases. Specimen: tumor tissue. CDR3 protein: CASSVPWTGTHEQYF. The CDR3 nucleotides are TGTGCCAGCAGCGTCCCGTGGACAGGGACGCACGAGCAGTACTTC.